The next 28 T cell receptor beta chains were all read from a single sample in a study of beta chain features in type 1 diabetes. The study, taken as a whole, reports: Patients with Type 1 diabetes showed moderately but significantly shorter TCRB CDR3s in all four CD4+ subsets.

For these receptors, no antigen is known. Of the isolated RNA, all was reverse transcribed, and so the sequenced material was expressed TCRB transcripts. Produced via immunoSEQ multiplex PCR; TCRdb's table is partial and in-frame only. The repertoire consists of around 280,000 clones, with about 15% occurring once and the leading ten covering roughly 0.015%. Specimen: naive CD4+ T cells from blood. Source of these receptors: a man aged 18 to 29 with type 1 diabetes.

This sequence joins TRBV7-8 and TRBJ1-5; D is perhaps TRBD1 (6 bases). Germline V gives CDR1 SGHVS, CDR2 FQNEAQ. Trimming pared 5 bases from V and 8 bases from J, leaving 16 bases between. The CDR3 consists of 14 residues. The CDR3 bases are TGTGCCAGCAGCGCTAGACAGGATTCGGAGCCCCAGCATTTT. Amino acids: CASSARQDSEPQHF.

DNA for the CDR3: TGTGCCAGTAGTATCCGGGGGAGCTCCTACGAGCAGTACTTC. This encodes CASSIRGSSYEQYF. This chain connects TRBV19 to TRBJ2-7; tentative D call: TRBD2 (6 bases). Trimming removed 3 bases at V and 0 bases at J, with 9 bases between. The germline V gene encodes CDR1 LNHDA and CDR2 SQIVND (reference sequence). The CDR3 loop spans 14 amino acids.

This chain connects TRBV30 to TRBJ2-5, with TRBD2 matching 8 bases. Germline CDR1 is GTSNPN and CDR2 is SVGIG (reference sequence). With V trimmed by 1 base and J by 7 bases, 11 bases remained unmatched. There are 15 residues in the CDR3. The CDR3 DNA sequence: TGTGCCTGGAGTGCGGACCGCGGGGGGCCGGCGACCCAGTACTTC. Protein: CAWSADRGGPATQYF.

The chain combines TRBV29-1 with TRBJ2-5; 12 nucleotides align to TRBD2. The V segment lost 6 bases and the J segment 1 base; nucleotides outside the gene matches: 3. This CDR3 is built from 14 residues. The germline CDR1 and CDR2 sequences are SQVTM and ANQGSEA. The CDR3 sequence: CSVLLAGGQETQYF. CDR3 DNA sequence: TGCAGCGTCCTACTAGCGGGGGGCCAAGAGACCCAGTACTTC.

This clone has only a few counts. The CDR3 DNA sequence: TGTGCCAGCAGGACAGGGGGAAACACTGAAGCTTTCTTT. It is translated as CASRTGGNTEAFF. The chain recombines TRBV25-1 with TRBJ1-1; TRBD1 aligns across 9 bases. Trimming at V came to 6 bases and at J to 2 bases, leaving 1 base not matched to a gene. This CDR3 is built from 13 residues. Germline assignment: CDR1 MGHDK and CDR2 SYGVNS. Full variable domain (remainder filled in from reference TRBV25-1 and TRBJ1-1): EADIYQTPRYLVIGTGKKITLECSQTMGHDKMYWYQQDPGMELHLIHYSYGVNSTEKGDLSSESTVSRIRTEHFPLTLESARPSHTSQYLCASRTGGNTEAFFGQGTRLTVV.

The genes are TRBV7-9 and TRBJ2-2; TRBD2 matches at 8 bases. V trimming: 8 bases; J trimming: 7 bases; junction bases outside the gene matches: 9. The CDR3 length is 14 residues. CDR1 SEHNR and CDR2 FQNEAQ come from the germline V gene (reference sequence). The CDR3 coding sequence is TGTGCCAGCTCCAGACTAGCGAGTAACGGGGAGCTGTTTTTT. It specifies CASSRLASNGELFF. The variable domain in full, with the rest retrieved from reference TRBV7-9 and TRBJ2-2, is DTGVSQNPRHKITKRGQNVTFRCDPISEHNRLYWYRQTLGQGPEFLTYFQNEAQLEKSRLLSDRFSAERPKGSFSTLEIQRTEQGDSAMYLCASSRLASNGELFFGEGSRLTVL.

The CDR3 DNA reads TGTGCCAGCTCACAAGCGCGGGGATATACTGAAGCTTTCTTT. Its translation is CASSQARGYTEAFF. The chain joins TRBV18 to TRBJ1-1; D is uncertain. V lost 4 bases and J lost 5, with 14 bases in between. The CDR3 is 14 amino acids. Per the germline V gene, CDR1 is KGHSH and CDR2 is LQKENI.

This chain uses TRBV6-5 with TRBJ1-4, with 7 positions matching TRBD1. The germline V gene encodes CDR1 MNHEY and CDR2 SVGAGI. This CDR3 spans 14 amino acids. With V trimmed by 6 bases and J by 7 bases, 8 bases remained unmatched. The DNA for the CDR3 is TGTGCCAGCAGAGCAGGGGGGAGGAGTGAAAAACTGTTTTTT. This codes for CASRAGGRSEKLFF.

This sequence joins TRBV2 and TRBJ2-3, with D possibly TRBD2 on 6 matching bases. The V gene's germline CDR1 is SNHLY and CDR2 FYNNEI. This CDR3 has 16 amino acids. The V end lost 3 bases, the J end lost 1 base, and 14 bases lay between the germline ends. The CDR3 here is CASSDSWRLGTDTQYF. The CDR3 coding sequence is TGTGCCAGCAGTGATAGTTGGAGACTAGGCACAGATACGCAGTATTTT.

The chain uses TRBV25-1 and TRBJ2-7; TRBD1 aligns across 10 bases. There are 13 residues in the CDR3. Looked up from germline, CDR1 is MGHDK and CDR2 is SYGVNS. The V gene end was trimmed by 7 bases and the J gene end by 5 bases; junction bases not matched to a gene: 5. The CDR3 DNA reads as TGTGCCAGCAAGGGGACAGGGGACAACGAGCAGTACTTC. Translated: CASKGTGDNEQYF.

The chain has TRBV30 and TRBJ2-2, with TRBD1 as a possible D gene (6 bases). The germline V gene has CDR1 GTSNPN and CDR2 SVGIG (reference sequence). The CDR3 has 13 residues. Trimming left V 3 bases short and J 6 bases short, with 11 bases between. The CDR3 loop is CAWSQQGAGELFF. The CDR3 nucleotides are TGTGCCTGGAGCCAACAGGGCGCCGGGGAGCTGTTTTTT.

The chain couples TRBV5-4 to TRBJ2-5; D not resolved. Trimming took 0 bases from V and 4 from J, leaving 7 bases between them. The germline CDR1 and CDR2 sequences are SGHNT and YYREEE (reference sequence). The CDR3 covers 13 residues. The chain's CDR3 is CASSLELRETQYF. CDR3 bases: TGTGCCAGCAGCTTGGAACTAAGAGAGACCCAGTACTTC. Together with reference TRBV5-4 and TRBJ2-5, the CDR3 gives the full variable domain: ETGVTQSPTHLIKTRGQQVTLRCSSQSGHNTVSWYQQALGQGPQFIFQYYREEENGRGNFPPRFSGLQFPNYSSELNVNALELDDSALYLCASSLELRETQYFGPGTRLLVL.

This clone was seen a few times. The chain couples TRBV4-1 to TRBJ2-2, with D hard to call. V gave up 1 base and J gave up 3 bases, with 21 bases separating them. This CDR3 is built from 19 residues. Germline CDR1 reads MGHRA; CDR2 reads YSYEKL. This CDR3 is CASSQGLGRIQPDTGELFF. The DNA of the CDR3 is TGCGCCAGCAGCCAAGGGCTGGGCAGAATACAACCCGACACCGGGGAGCTGTTTTTT.

This clone was seen a handful of times. The chain has TRBV5-1 and TRBJ2-2; TRBD1 matches 9 bases. V shed 4 bases, J shed 5 bases, and the junction held 9 bases outside the gene matches. The CDR3 contains 16 residues. Germline CDR1 and CDR2: SGHRS and YFSETQ. CDR3 bases: TGCGCCAGCAGCCTCCTGGGACAGGGAAAGACCGGGGAGCTGTTTTTT. Protein product: CASSLLGQGKTGELFF.

The chain has TRBV9 and TRBJ2-1, with 7 bases lining up with TRBD2. Trimming took 4 bases from V and 0 from J; bases not matched to a gene: 10. CDR3 length equals 17 residues. Germline loops: CDR1 SGDLS, CDR2 YYNGEE. CDR3 sequence (DNA): TGTGCCAGCAGCCCCATTCTAGCGGCGAGCTCCTACAATGAGCAGTTCTTC. It is translated as CASSPILAASSYNEQFF.

There are a few counts of this clone. The V and J genes are TRBV7-8 and TRBJ2-7, with 7 nucleotides matching TRBD2. This CDR3 is 13 amino acids long. The germline CDR1 and CDR2 sequences are SGHVS and FQNEAQ. V shed 3 bases and J 3 bases; nucleotides not matched to a gene: 2. The CDR3 DNA follows: TGTGCCAGCAGCTTTGCGGGAGTCTACGAGCAGTACTTC. It is translated as CASSFAGVYEQYF.

This clone was recorded a few times. A junction end diverges from the germline sequence, so it may reflect a read error. The chain uses TRBV15 and TRBJ2-1; 9 nucleotides align to TRBD2. The CDR3 sequence is 12 residues long. CDR1 and CDR2 (germline): LNHNV, YYDKDF (reference sequence). The CDR3, as DNA: TGTGCCACCAGCGGAACCGGGACTAGCCGCCTCTTC. This sequence encodes CATSGTGTSRLF.

The sample holds a few counts of this clone. The V call is TRBV7-2, the J call TRBJ1-5, with a weak D call TRBD1 (6 bases). The CDR3 is 15 amino acids. V was cut by 3 bases and J by 7 bases, with 16 bases left in between. Germline V lookup: CDR1 SGHTA, CDR2 FQGNSA. Here the CDR3 DNA reads TGTGCCAGCAGCTTGGAGTACAGGGTTGGACAGCCCCAGCATTTT. Translation gives CASSLEYRVGQPQHF.

This clone was counted only a few times. The rearrangement uses TRBV2 and TRBJ2-1, with 7 bases aligning to TRBD2. The V segment lost 6 bases and the J segment 9 bases; nucleotides outside the gene matches: 8. CDR3 length: 13 amino acids. Germline CDR1 and CDR2: SNHLY and FYNNEI. The CDR3 protein is CASSPEGGAEQFF. CDR3 DNA: TGTGCCAGCAGCCCCGAGGGAGGGGCTGAGCAGTTCTTC. The variable domain in full, completed from reference TRBV2 and TRBJ2-1, reads EPEVTQTPSHQVTQMGQEVILRCVPISNHLYFYWYRQILGQKVEFLVSFYNNEISEKSEIFDDQFSVERPDGSNFTLKIRSTKLEDSAMYFCASSPEGGAEQFFGPGTRLTVL.

Only a few counts were recorded for this clone. The gene calls are TRBV19 and TRBJ2-1; tentative D call: TRBD1 (6 bases). This CDR3 spans 13 amino acids. V lost 3 bases, J lost 8 bases, and 11 bases lay in between. CDR1 and CDR2 from the germline V gene are LNHDA and SQIVND (reference sequence). CDR3: CASSMRGRDEQFF. CDR3 sequence (DNA): TGTGCCAGTAGTATGAGGGGGAGAGATGAGCAGTTCTTC.

This clone was observed a few times. The chain combines TRBV7-9 with TRBJ1-5; unclear D gene. V lost 1 base and J 0 bases, leaving 7 bases between the germline ends. Germline CDR1 is SEHNR and CDR2 is FQNEAQ (reference sequence). This CDR3 comprises 15 residues. The CDR3 nucleotides are TGTGCCAGCAGCTTAGGGACTTATAGCAATCAGCCCCAGCATTTT. It specifies CASSLGTYSNQPQHF.

The rearrangement links TRBV2 to TRBJ1-2, with D unresolved. The CDR3 has 13 residues. With 7 bases removed from V and 3 bases from J, the gap between germline ends came to 12 bases. Germline CDR1 and CDR2: SNHLY and FYNNEI. The CDR3 DNA follows: TGTGCCAGCATAGAGTCCCCCGACTATGGCTACACCTTC. It codes for CASIESPDYGYTF.

In its sample, this clone was seen a few times. The chain combines TRBV15 with TRBJ1-2; D call uncertain. V lost 1 base and J lost 3, with 9 bases in between. CDR1 is LNHNV and CDR2 is YYDKDF in the germline V gene (reference sequence). This CDR3 region has 14 residues. The CDR3 sequence: CATSRVARDYGYTF. The CDR3, as DNA: TGTGCCACCAGCAGAGTAGCGAGGGACTATGGCTACACCTTC.

This chain links TRBV11-1 with TRBJ2-3; the D is unclear. In germline, CDR1 is SGHAT, CDR2 FQDESV (reference sequence). The CDR3 spans 16 residues. Deletions cut 3 bases from V and 0 bases from J, with 13 bases between. DNA of the CDR3: TGTGCCAGCAGCTTGGGCGTGACAAAAAGCACAGATACGCAGTATTTT. Its translation is CASSLGVTKSTDTQYF.

This clone was picked up a small number of times. The V call is TRBV18, the J call TRBJ2-4; weak D call: TRBD2 (6 bases). Germline assignment: CDR1 KGHSH and CDR2 LQKENI. This CDR3 contains 15 residues. Trimming shortened V by 2 bases and J by 0 bases, and 8 bases separated the two germline ends. The CDR3 here is CASSPAGLAKNIQYF. In DNA form, the CDR3 reads TGTGCCAGCTCACCAGCGGGACTAGCCAAAAACATTCAGTACTTC. The full variable domain, rest sourced from reference TRBV18 and TRBJ2-4, is NAGVMQNPRHLVRRRGQEARLRCSPMKGHSHVYWYRQLPEEGLKFMVYLQKENIIDESGMPKERFSAEFPKEGPSILRIQQVVRGDSAAYFCASSPAGLAKNIQYFGAGTRLSVL.

This chain's CDR3 is CATSTRKTGDLVTEAFF. The CDR3 nucleotides read TGTGCCACCAGCACACGAAAGACAGGGGATCTTGTTACTGAAGCTTTCTTT. The rearrangement links TRBV15 to TRBJ1-1, with 8 bases matching TRBD1. V shed 4 bases and J 5 bases; nucleotides not matched to a gene: 15. Germline lookup yields CDR1 LNHNV and CDR2 YYDKDF (reference sequence). This CDR3 is built from 17 residues.

This clone was seen only a few times. This chain joins TRBV28 and TRBJ2-5, with 10 bases lining up with TRBD2. V was pared by 8 bases and J by 1 base, with 4 bases of the junction left unmatched. CDR3 length: 14 residues. Germline values: CDR1 MDHEN, CDR2 SYDVKM. Here the CDR3 reads CASLGLAFQETQYF. The CDR3 DNA is TGTGCCAGCCTGGGACTAGCGTTCCAAGAGACCCAGTACTTC.

CDR3: CASSANRGPTYEQYF. In DNA, the CDR3 is TGTGCCAGCAGTGCTAACAGGGGACCTACCTACGAGCAGTACTTC. The rearrangement uses TRBV27 and TRBJ2-7; 7 nucleotides match TRBD1. V trimming: 5 bases; J trimming: 2 bases; junction bases outside the gene matches: 9. Germline V lookup: CDR1 MNHEY, CDR2 SMNVEV (reference sequence). CDR3 size: 15 residues.